These T cell receptor beta chains were read from a single sample in a study of T cell repertoires in cytomegalovirus infection. TCRdb re-called the reads through MiXCR, storing one row per CDR3 protein. The top ten hold less than 15% of the sample, which has fewer than 900,000 distinct CDR3 sequences, about 27% seen once. The antigens for these receptors are not known. The sequenced sample was cultured CD8+ T cells from PBMCs, obtained from culture after CMV antigen stimulation. The source is a human donor in good health (CMV status not recorded). Some clones in this sample may be carry-over from other donors' samples. Both conserved end residues are part of each CDR3. D genes are given only for firm matches. Only part of the rows carry a size: once, few, many, or a class if the clone is expanded.

v_gene	d_gene	j_gene	abundance	CDR3nt	CDR3aa
TRBV12-3/TRBV12-4	-	TRBJ1-4	-	TGTGCCAGCAGTTTCAACCTCGAGGGACGCCCTTCCTTTCCTAATAAAAAACTGTTTTTT	CASSFNLEGRPSFPNKKLFF
TRBV20-1	-	TRBJ2-3	few	TGCAGTGCTACGGGCCGCAGCAGGGACACGCAGTATTTT	CSATGRSRDTQYF
TRBV19	-	TRBJ1-1	few	TGTGCCAGTAGGACAGAATTCATGAACACTGAAGCTTTCTTT	CASRTEFMNTEAFF
TRBV12-3/TRBV12-4	-	TRBJ2-5	-	TGTGCCAGCAGTCCGTCTCGGGAGACCCAGTACTTC	CASSPSRETQYF
TRBV7-6	-	TRBJ1-4	-	TGTGCCAGCAGCTTAAATAATGAAAAACTGTTTTTT	CASSLNNEKLFF
TRBV12-3/TRBV12-4	-	TRBJ2-1	many	TGTGCCAGCAGCCGGGACTCCCCGAATGAGCAGTTCTTC	CASSRDSPNEQFF
TRBV19	TRBD1	TRBJ1-4	few	TGTGCCAGTGCAGATCCCCCGGGACAGCTAAATGAAAAACTGTTTTTT	CASADPPGQLNEKLFF
TRBV20-1	TRBD1	TRBJ1-5	many	TGCAGTGCTAGAGATTTGCGGCAGGGGGCTCGGGAAAATCAGCCCCAGCATTTT	CSARDLRQGARENQPQHF
TRBV28	TRBD1	TRBJ1-1	-	TGTGCCAGCAGTTTTCAGGGGGCTATTACTGAAGCTTTCTTT	CASSFQGAITEAFF
TRBV5-1	TRBD1	TRBJ1-2	-	TGCGCCAGCAGCCTCAGGACAGGGGAAGACTATGGCTACACCTTC	CASSLRTGEDYGYTF
TRBV7-8	TRBD1	TRBJ2-1	many	TGTGCCAGCAGCTTAAGTCACAGGGGGGATGAGCAGTTCTTC	CASSLSHRGDEQFF
TRBV7-2	-	TRBJ2-3	many	TGTGCCAGCAGCTTAGCTCTCACAGATACGCAGTATTTT	CASSLALTDTQYF
TRBV7-9	-	TRBJ2-3	many	TGTGCCAGCACCTTCTCCGCCATGCTACGCACAGATACGCAGTATTTT	CASTFSAMLRTDTQYF
TRBV11-3	TRBD2	TRBJ2-3	-	TGTGCCAGCAGCCACCATGGGACTAGCGGGGGGCGCACAGATACGCAGTATTTT	CASSHHGTSGGRTDTQYF
TRBV5-4	TRBD2	TRBJ2-3	few	TGTGCCAGCAGTGGGGGCTCAACTAGCGGGGTGGATACGCAGTATTTT	CASSGGSTSGVDTQYF